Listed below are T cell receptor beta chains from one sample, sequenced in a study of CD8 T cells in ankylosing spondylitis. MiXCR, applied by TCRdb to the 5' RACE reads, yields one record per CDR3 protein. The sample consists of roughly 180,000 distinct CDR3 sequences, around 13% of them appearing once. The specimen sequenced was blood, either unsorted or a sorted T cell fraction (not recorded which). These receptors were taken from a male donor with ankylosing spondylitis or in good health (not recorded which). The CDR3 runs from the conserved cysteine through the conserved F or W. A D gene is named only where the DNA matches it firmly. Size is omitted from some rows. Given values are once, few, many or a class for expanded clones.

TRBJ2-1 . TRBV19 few TGTGCCAGTAGTATCATCGGGGGGCCTCACAATGAGCAGTTCTTC CASSIIGGPHNEQFF
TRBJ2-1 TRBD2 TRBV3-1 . TGTGCCAGCAGGCGGACTAGCGGGAGGGGGTACAATGAGCAGTTCTTC CASRRTSGRGYNEQFF
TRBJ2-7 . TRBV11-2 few TGTGCCAGCAGCTTAGGGGTAGATAGAACAAGGTGGGAGTACTTC CASSLGVDRTRWEYF
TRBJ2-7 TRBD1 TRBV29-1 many TGCAGCATCCGGGACAGCGCTTCCTACGAGCAGTACTTC CSIRDSASYEQYF
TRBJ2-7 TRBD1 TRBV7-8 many TGTGCCAGCAGCTTAGGACAGGGCTCCGCCTACGAGCAGTACTTC CASSLGQGSAYEQYF
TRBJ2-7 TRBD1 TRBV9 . TGTGCCAGCAGCGTAGGAGAGACAGGGAGCTACGAGCAGTACTTC CASSVGETGSYEQYF
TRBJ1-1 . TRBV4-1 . TGCGCCAGCAGCCAAGCCCCCGACTGGGACACTGAAGCTTTCTTT CASSQAPDWDTEAFF
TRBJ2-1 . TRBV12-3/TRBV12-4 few TGTGCCAGCAGTAAGTCCCCGGGGGACTCCTACAATGAGCAGTTCTTC CASSKSPGDSYNEQFF
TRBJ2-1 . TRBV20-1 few TGCAGTGCTAGGGGGGGGCCAGACAATGAGCAGTTCTTC CSARGGPDNEQFF
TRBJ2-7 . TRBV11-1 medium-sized TGTGCCAGCAGCCCGGAGGAGCCAAACTCCTACGAGCAGTACTTC CASSPEEPNSYEQYF
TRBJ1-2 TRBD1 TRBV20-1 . TGCAGTGCCCTCTCACCCTTCTGGACAGGGTTATATGGCTACACCTTC CSALSPFWTGLYGYTF
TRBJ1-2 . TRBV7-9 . TGTGCCAGCAGCTTACCCCTGTCTTTTGGCTACACCTTC CASSLPLSFGYTF
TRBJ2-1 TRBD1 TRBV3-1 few TGTGCCAGCAGCCAAGACGGGGACAGGGGATTCCATGAGCAGTTCTTC CASSQDGDRGFHEQFF
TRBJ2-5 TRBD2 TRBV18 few TGTGCCAGCTCACTTGGGCTAGCGGGCCCCCCGTACCAAGAGACCCAGTACTTC CASSLGLAGPPYQETQYF
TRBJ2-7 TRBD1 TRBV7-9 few TGTGCCAGCAGCTCTGGACAGGCCTTCGAGCAGTACTTC CASSSGQAFEQYF
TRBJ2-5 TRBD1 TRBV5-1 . TGCGCCAGCAGCTGGGGACAGGCGGTGGGGCAAGAGACCCAGTACTTC CASSWGQAVGQETQYF
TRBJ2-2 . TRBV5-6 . TGTGCCAGCAGCTTCCTGGGGTTGTTGTCGGGGGAGCTGTTTTTT CASSFLGLLSGELFF
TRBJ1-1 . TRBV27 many TGTGCCAGCAGTTCCTCAGGGGTTACTGAAGCTTTCTTT CASSSSGVTEAFF
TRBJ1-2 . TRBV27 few TGTGCCAGCAGTTTAGTCGGAGGGGATTATGGCTACACCTTC CASSLVGGDYGYTF
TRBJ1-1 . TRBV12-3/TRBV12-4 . TGTGCCAGCAGTCCGAGCGCTCAAGTGGGGACTGAAGCTTTCTTT CASSPSAQVGTEAFF
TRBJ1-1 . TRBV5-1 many TGCGCCAGCAGCTCCAGGGTGGGGAACACTGAAGCTTTCTTT CASSSRVGNTEAFF
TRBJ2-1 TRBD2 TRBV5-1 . TGCGCCAGCACAGGGACTACTGTCAATGAGCAGTTCTTC CASTGTTVNEQFF
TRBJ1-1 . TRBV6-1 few TGTGCCAGCAGTGAAGGGGATTTGTTGAACACTGAAGCTTTCTTT CASSEGDLLNTEAFF
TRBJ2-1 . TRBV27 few TGTGCCAGCAGTCCCTCTTGGGCGGGGTCCTGGGACAATGAGCAGTTCTTC CASSPSWAGSWDNEQFF
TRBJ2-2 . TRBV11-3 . TGTGCCAGCAGCTTCACCCCATTAACCGGGGAGCTGTTTTTT CASSFTPLTGELFF
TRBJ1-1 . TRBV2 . TGTGCCAGCAGTGAAGGGTTGGACTCGCTCTTT CASSEGLDSLF
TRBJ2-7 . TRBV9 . TGTGCCAGCAGCCATAAGGACAGCTACGAGCAGTACTTC CASSHKDSYEQYF
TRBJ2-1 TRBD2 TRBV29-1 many TGCAGCGTGGTCGGACTAGCTAGCAGGTTCAATGAGCAGTTCTTC CSVVGLASRFNEQFF
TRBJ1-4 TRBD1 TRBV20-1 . TGCAGTGCTAGAGATCTCAGGGGGGGGTATGAAAAACTGTTTTTT CSARDLRGGYEKLFF
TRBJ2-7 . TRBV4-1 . TGCGCCAGCAGCCAAGATGGGGGATACTCAAGAGAGCAGTACTTC CASSQDGGYSREQYF
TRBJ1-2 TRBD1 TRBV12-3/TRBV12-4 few TGTGCCAGCAGTTCCGGGACAGGGAATCTTGGCTACACCTTC CASSSGTGNLGYTF
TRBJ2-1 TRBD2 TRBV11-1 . TGTGCCAGCAGCCCGGGGACTAGCGGGACCCTGAGGAATGAGCAGTTCTTC CASSPGTSGTLRNEQFF
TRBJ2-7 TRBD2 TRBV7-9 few TGTGCCAGCAGCTCCGAGCGGGGGATTGGGGACTACGAGCAGTACTTC CASSSERGIGDYEQYF
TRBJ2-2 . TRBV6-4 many TGTGCCAGCAGTGACTCGGTGTCCCTTCCGACCGGGGAGCTGTTTTTT CASSDSVSLPTGELFF
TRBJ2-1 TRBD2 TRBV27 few TGTGCCAGCAGTTTCCTAGCGGGAGGGAATGAGCAGTTCTTC CASSFLAGGNEQFF
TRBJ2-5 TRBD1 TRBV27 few TGTGCCAGCAGTTCGGGACAGGGTCTAGATGGGGCGACCCAGTACTTC CASSSGQGLDGATQYF
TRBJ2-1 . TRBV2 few TGTGCCAGTTATGCGGGGGCTACCTACAATGAGCAGTTCTTC CASYAGATYNEQFF
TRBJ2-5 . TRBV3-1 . TGTGCCAGCAGCGGTGCGGCGGCCCAACTCCAAGAGACCCAGTACTTC CASSGAAAQLQETQYF
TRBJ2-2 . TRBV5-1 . TGCGCCAGCTTGTTTTATCCAGCCCACACCGGGGAGCTGTTTTTT CASLFYPAHTGELFF